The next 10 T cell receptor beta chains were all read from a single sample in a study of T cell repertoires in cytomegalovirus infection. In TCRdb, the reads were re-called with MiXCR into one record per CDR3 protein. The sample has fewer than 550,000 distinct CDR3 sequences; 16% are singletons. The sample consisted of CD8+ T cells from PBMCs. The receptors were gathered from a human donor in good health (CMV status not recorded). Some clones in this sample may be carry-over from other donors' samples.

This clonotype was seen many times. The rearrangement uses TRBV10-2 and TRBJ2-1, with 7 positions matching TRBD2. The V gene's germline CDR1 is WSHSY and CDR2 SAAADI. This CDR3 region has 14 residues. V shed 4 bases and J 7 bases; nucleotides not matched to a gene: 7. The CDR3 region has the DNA TGCGCCAGCAGTGGGGCGGGAGCGGGGAATGAGCAGTTCTTC. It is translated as CASSGAGAGNEQFF.

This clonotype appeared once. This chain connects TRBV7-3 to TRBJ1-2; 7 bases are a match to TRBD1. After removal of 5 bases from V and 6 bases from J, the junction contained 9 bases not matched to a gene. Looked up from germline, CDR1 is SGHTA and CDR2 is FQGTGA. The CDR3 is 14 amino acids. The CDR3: CASSQTGFGDGYTF. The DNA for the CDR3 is TGTGCCAGCAGCCAGACAGGGTTCGGAGATGGCTACACCTTC.

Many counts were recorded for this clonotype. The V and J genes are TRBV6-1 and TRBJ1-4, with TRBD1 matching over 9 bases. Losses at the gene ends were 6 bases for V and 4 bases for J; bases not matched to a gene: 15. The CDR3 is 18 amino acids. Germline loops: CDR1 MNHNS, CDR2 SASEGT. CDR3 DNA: TGTGCCAGCAGGGATTTTGCGGGACAGGGCCTTCTTAATGAAAAACTGTTTTTT. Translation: CASRDFAGQGLLNEKLFF.

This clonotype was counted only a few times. CDR3 sequence: CASRTGAPHEQFF. The CDR3, as DNA: TGTGCCAGCAGGACAGGGGCCCCCCATGAGCAGTTCTTC. The chain is built from TRBV12-3 or TRBV12-4 and TRBJ2-1, with 8 bases aligning to TRBD1. J was trimmed by 8 bases and V by 6 bases; bases with no gene match: 6. The CDR3 is made up of 13 amino acids.

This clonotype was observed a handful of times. Here the CDR3 DNA reads TGTGCCAGTAGTATCTCCGGGACCGACTTCTCTGGAAACACCATATATTTT. Translation gives CASSISGTDFSGNTIYF. The J gene is TRBJ1-3, the V gene TRBV19; D perhaps matches TRBD1 (5 bases). CDR1 and CDR2 (germline): LNHDA, SQIVND (reference sequence). The CDR3 covers 17 residues. The V end was cut by 3 bases, the J end by 0 bases, with 15 bases between.

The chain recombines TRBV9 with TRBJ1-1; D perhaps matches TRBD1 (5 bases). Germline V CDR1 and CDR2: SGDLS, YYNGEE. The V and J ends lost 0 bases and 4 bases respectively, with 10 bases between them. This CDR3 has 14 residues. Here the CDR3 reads CASSVGGGSTEAFF. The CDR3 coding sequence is TGTGCCAGCAGCGTAGGCGGGGGGAGCACTGAAGCTTTCTTT.

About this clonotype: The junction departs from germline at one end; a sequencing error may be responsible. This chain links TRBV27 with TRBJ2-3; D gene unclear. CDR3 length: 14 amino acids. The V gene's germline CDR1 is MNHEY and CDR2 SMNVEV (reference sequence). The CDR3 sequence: CASSLLGSTDMQYF. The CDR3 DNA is TGTGCCAGCAGTCTCCTTGGAAGCACAGATATGCAGTATTTT.

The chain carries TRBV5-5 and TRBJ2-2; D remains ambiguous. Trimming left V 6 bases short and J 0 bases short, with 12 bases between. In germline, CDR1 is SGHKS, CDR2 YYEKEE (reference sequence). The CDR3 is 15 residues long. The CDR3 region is CASMACLSNTGELFF. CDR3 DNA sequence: TGTGCCAGCATGGCGTGTTTGTCGAACACCGGGGAGCTGTTTTTT.

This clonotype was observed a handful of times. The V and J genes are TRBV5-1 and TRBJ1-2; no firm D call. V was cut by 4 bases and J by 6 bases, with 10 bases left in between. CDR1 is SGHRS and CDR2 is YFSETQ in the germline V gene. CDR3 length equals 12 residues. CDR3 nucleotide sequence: TGCGCCAGCAGCGGGAATCTCGATGGCTACACCTTC. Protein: CASSGNLDGYTF.

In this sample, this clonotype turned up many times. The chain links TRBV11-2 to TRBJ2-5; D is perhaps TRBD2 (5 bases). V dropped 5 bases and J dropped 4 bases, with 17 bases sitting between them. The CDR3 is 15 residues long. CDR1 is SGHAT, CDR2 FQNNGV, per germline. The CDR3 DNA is TGTGCCAGCAGCCCAAGCTCCGGGGTTGGAGAGACCCAGTACTTC. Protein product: CASSPSSGVGETQYF.